This paragraph reports one TCR beta chain. No antigen is known for it. The sample originates from a study of blood T cells in healthy people across ages. Study results and limitations: Diversity was higher, and naive CD4+ cells more numerous, in long-lived donors than in aged donors.

Isolating PBMCs gave at least 6 million of these cells per sample. The authors ran a second PCR of 7 to 11 cycles using a sample-barcoded 5' primer and a J-beta primer mix. Each cDNA molecule received a tag from a template-switch adaptor that had 12 random nucleotides. A minimum of 2.5 million CDR3-containing paired-end reads was obtained for each sample. TCRdb ran MiXCR on the 5' RACE reads and lists one entry per CDR3 protein. Of around 1,900,000 distinct CDR3 sequences in the sample, roughly two fifths were seen once. The CDR3 extends over 15 amino acids. Trimming pared 8 bases from V and 2 bases from J, leaving 17 bases between. Germline V CDR1 and CDR2: LNHNV, YYDKDF (reference sequence).

The TCR originated in a human donor in good health. The chain links TRBV15 to TRBJ2-3; D may match TRBD1 or TRBD2 (5 bases each). The sequenced material came from blood. CDR3 sequence reads: CATRWDREFTDTQYF. In DNA, the CDR3 is TGTGCCACCCGCTGGGACCGCGAATTCACAGATACGCAGTATTTT. The entire variable domain, with the rest obtained from reference TRBV15 and TRBJ2-3, is as follows: DAMVIQNPRYQVTQFGKPVTLSCSQTLNHNVMYWYQQKSSQAPKLLFHYYDKDFNNEADTPDNFQSRRPNTSFCFLDIRSPGLGDTAMYLCATRWDREFTDTQYFGPGTRLTVL.